The source of this TCR beta chain is a study of blood T cell repertoires in COVID-19. The CDR3 runs 15 residues. Trimming cost V 3 bases and J 7 bases, with 16 bases left between them. Germline lookup yields CDR1 SGHDT and CDR2 YYEEEE. This table comes from immunoSEQ multiplex PCR, and its TCRdb copy is limited to in-frame clones, with some not included. This sample yields 150,000 to 200,000 clones, of which 85% to 90% are seen a single time; around 24% belongs to the top ten. The V gene is TRBV5-6, the J gene TRBJ1-4, with D hard to call. Sequenced material: PBMCs or T cells enriched from blood (not recorded which). The receptor was derived from a woman aged 40 to 50 in a cohort exposed to, infected with or recovered from COVID-19 (not recorded which). CDR3 sequence reads: CASSSLHLGSEKLFF. The CDR3 nucleotides read TGTGCCAGCAGCTCGCTACACCTAGGGAGTGAAAAACTGTTTTTT.